The clone carrying this T cell receptor (beta chain) was recorded only once. This entry comes from a study of blood T cell repertoires in COVID-19. V shed 5 bases, J shed 6 bases, and the junction held 7 bases outside the gene matches. Per germline, CDR1 SGHTA and CDR2 FQGNSA. CDR3 length: 15 residues. Generated by immunoSEQ multiplex PCR, the TCRdb table keeps only in-frame clones and is missing some. The table records 150,000 to 200,000 clones, approximately 90% of them present only once. This TCR was sampled from a human donor in a cohort sampled during active COVID-19. V is TRBV7-2 and J is TRBJ1-4, with 9 bases that match TRBD1. Sequencing was performed on peripheral blood. CDR3 in amino acids: CASSPRQGGYEKLFF. The CDR3 DNA reads TGTGCCAGCAGCCCGAGACAGGGGGGGTATGAAAAACTGTTTTTT.